These 14 T cell receptor beta chains were sequenced from one sample in a study of blood T cells in healthy people across ages. The second PCR ran about 6 to 11 cycles with a sample-barcoded 5' primer and J-beta primers. TCRdb re-called the 5' RACE reads with MiXCR, one entry per CDR3 protein. This sample carries fewer than 750,000 distinct CDR3 sequences, approximately 52% of them seen once, and the ten largest clones take approximately 12%. The specimen sequenced was blood. Source of these receptors: a woman aged 80 or over in good health.

This chain uses TRBV5-5 with TRBJ1-5; possible D gene TRBD1, 5 bases. In germline, CDR1 is SGHKS, CDR2 YYEKEE (reference sequence). The V gene lost 0 bases and the J gene lost 9 bases, with 16 bases spanning the gap. The CDR3 has 15 amino acids. CDR3 coding DNA: TGTGCCAGCAGCTTGGCGATACAGGCTTTTGGGCCCCAGCATTTT. It encodes CASSLAIQAFGPQHF.

Of note for this clonotype: A clone one base away is much larger, so this may be a read error. The chain employs TRBV14 and TRBJ2-1; D remains ambiguous. Germline loops: CDR1 SGHDN, CDR2 FVKESK. The CDR3 is made up of 15 amino acids. In DNA, the CDR3 is TGTGCCGGCAGCCAAGGACCGGCAGATTACAATGAGCAGTTCTTC. This codes for CAGSQGPADYNEQFF.

The chain joins TRBV25-1 to TRBJ2-2, with D unclear. This CDR3 is built from 13 residues. The germline V and J ends were trimmed by 5 bases and 5 bases, with 9 bases remaining between them. CDR1 and CDR2 from the germline V gene are MGHDK and SYGVNS. The CDR3 sequence is CASSPRRTGELFF. CDR3 nucleotide sequence: TGTGCCAGCAGTCCTCGACGGACCGGGGAGCTGTTTTTT.

As concerns this clonotype: This may come from a read error, since a much larger clone is one base off. V and J are TRBV20-1 and TRBJ2-5, with 14 bases matching TRBD2. CDR1 DFQATT and CDR2 SNEGSKA come from the germline V gene (reference sequence). This CDR3 has 14 residues. After removal of 8 bases from V and 4 bases from J, the junction contained 6 bases not matched to a gene. The CDR3: CSTGTSGRRETQYF. CDR3 nucleotide sequence: TGCAGTACTGGGACTAGCGGGAGACGAGAGACCCAGTACTTC.

This clonotype was seen at least ten times. The chain uses TRBV29-1 and TRBJ2-3, with TRBD1 as a possible D gene (6 bases). V was trimmed by 3 bases and J by 4 bases, leaving 14 bases between them. The CDR3 length is 14 residues. The germline gives CDR1 SQVTM, CDR2 ANQGSEA. The DNA of the CDR3 is TGCAGCGTTGAGGGTTGGGGGCGCGCAGATACGCAGTATTTT. This translates into CSVEGWGRADTQYF.

This clonotype has more than one count but fewer than ten. The chain links TRBV2 to TRBJ2-2, with 7 bases aligning to TRBD2. Germline loops: CDR1 SNHLY, CDR2 FYNNEI. The CDR3 consists of 15 residues. V lost 6 bases, J lost 2 bases, and 6 bases stayed unmatched. As DNA, the CDR3 is TGTGCCAGCAGGGGAGCGGGACTAAACACCGGGGAGCTGTTTTTT. Translation gives CASRGAGLNTGELFF.

The J gene is TRBJ2-3, the V gene TRBV14; D may be TRBD2 (6 bases). The germline V gene encodes CDR1 SGHDN and CDR2 FVKESK. The CDR3 loop spans 14 amino acids. Trimming took 6 bases from V and 3 from J, leaving 13 bases between them. In nucleotides, the CDR3 is TGTGCCAGCAGACCCTGGGAGGTAACAGATACGCAGTATTTT. This gives the protein CASRPWEVTDTQYF.

This clonotype showed up many times. The chain couples TRBV18 to TRBJ2-7; no clear D. Germline V CDR1 and CDR2: KGHSH, LQKENI. Trimming stripped 3 bases from V and 4 bases from J, with 10 bases between. The CDR3 consists of 13 residues. CDR3 loop: CASSPGGPYEQYF. DNA for the CDR3: TGTGCCAGCTCACCCGGTGGGCCATACGAGCAGTACTTC.

V and J are TRBV28 and TRBJ2-7; 7 bases agree with TRBD1. The V gene end was trimmed by 6 bases and the J gene end by 4 bases; junction bases not matched to a gene: 12. The CDR3 has 15 residues. Looked up from germline, CDR1 is MDHEN and CDR2 is SYDVKM. The CDR3 DNA follows: TGTGCCAGCAGCCCGGCCGGGACAGAGTCTTACGAGCAGTACTTC. Its protein product is CASSPAGTESYEQYF.

This clonotype showed up many times. V usage is TRBV29-1 and J usage is TRBJ2-5, with 8 bases lining up with TRBD2. The CDR3 is made up of 12 amino acids. Germline V CDR1 and CDR2: SQVTM, ANQGSEA. With V trimmed by 4 bases and J by 4 bases, 2 bases remained unmatched. The CDR3 sequence is CSVVAGGETQYF. DNA of the CDR3: TGCAGCGTTGTGGCGGGGGGAGAGACCCAGTACTTC.

About this clonotype itself: This is likely a read error, given that the CDR3 carries no conserved phenylalanine or tryptophan at its end. The limits of the CDR3 on the DNA are not certain, so only TCRdb's listed CDR3 is given. This chain uses TRBV6-2 or TRBV6-3 with TRBJ2-1; the table's TRBD2 call for D was not verified on the DNA. Counting both end residues, the CDR3 totals 16 amino acids. Germline V gene lookup returns CDR1 MNHEY and CDR2 SVGEGT. The CDR3 here is CASSYGTAGGGYTFGS.

The sample holds one count of this clonotype. The rearrangement links TRBV7-2 to TRBJ2-7, with 7 bases identical to TRBD2. Per germline, CDR1 SGHTA and CDR2 FQGNSA. J was trimmed by 0 bases and V by 0 bases; bases with no gene match: 5. The CDR3 is made up of 16 amino acids. CDR3 DNA sequence: TGTGCCAGCAGCTTAGCTAGCGGGTCCCTCTCCTACGAGCAGTACTTC. This codes for CASSLASGSLSYEQYF.

This chain joins TRBV27 and TRBJ2-7; 9 nucleotides agree with TRBD2. V trimming: 5 bases; J trimming: 5 bases; junction bases outside the gene matches: 10. In germline, CDR1 is MNHEY, CDR2 SMNVEV (reference sequence). The CDR3 is 15 residues long. The CDR3 loop reads CASSPGTSPVDEQYF. CDR3 DNA sequence: TGTGCCAGCAGTCCCGGGACTAGCCCAGTCGACGAGCAGTACTTC.

CDR3 sequence: CSAGGQANTEAFF. The DNA of the CDR3 is TGCAGCGCCGGGGGACAGGCGAACACTGAAGCTTTCTTT. V gene TRBV29-1 combines with J gene TRBJ1-1, with 8 bases that match TRBD1. Germline assignment: CDR1 SQVTM and CDR2 ANQGSEA. The junction had 5 bases not matched to a gene; V was cut back by 7 bases and J by 1 base. The CDR3 is 13 residues long.